A single sample gave rise to the 6 T cell receptor beta chains below, sequenced in a study of glioma-infiltrating T cells after dendritic cell vaccination. Time point: after dendritic cell vaccination, including at tumor progression/relapse. The assay was immunoSEQ multiplex PCR, and TCRdb's table has in-frame clones only and misses some. The table records some 60,000 clones, about four fifths of them present only once. Source: blood, taken after dendritic cell vaccination. The source is a human donor with glioblastoma.

The chain carries TRBV5-4 and TRBJ1-6; D call uncertain. CDR3 length: 14 residues. Trimming took off 2 bases at V and 7 bases at J, with 10 bases between the two ends. Germline CDR1 SGHNT, CDR2 YYREEE (reference sequence). CDR3 amino acids: CASSFTGRNSPLHF. The CDR3 bases are TGTGCCAGCAGCTTCACGGGTCGGAATTCACCCCTCCACTTT.

This chain's CDR3 is CASSSTGVDTGELFF. CDR3 nucleotide sequence: TGTGCCAGCAGTTCCACAGGGGTCGACACCGGGGAGCTGTTTTTT. This chain joins TRBV7-3 and TRBJ2-2; 7 bases agree with TRBD1. This CDR3 region has 15 residues. J gave up 3 bases and V 6 bases, and 7 bases lay outside the gene matches. Germline CDR1 and CDR2: SGHTA and FQGTGA.

This chain uses TRBV6-6 with TRBJ2-1; the D gene is possibly TRBD1 (7 bases). The CDR3 length is 13 residues. The germline gives CDR1 MNHNY, CDR2 SVGAGI (reference sequence). Trimming left V 5 bases short and J 9 bases short, with 14 bases between. DNA of the CDR3: TGTGCCAGCAGTGCGCGACAGGGACTTGAGCAGTTCTTC. Translating gives CASSARQGLEQFF.

This clone has a single count. The chain employs TRBV10-3 and TRBJ2-3, with a tentative D call TRBD1 (5 bases). Germline CDR1 reads ENHRY; CDR2 reads SYGVKD. The V gene lost 4 bases and the J gene lost 4 bases, with 9 bases spanning the gap. There are 13 residues in the CDR3. The CDR3 is CAISVRGSDTQYF. The CDR3 region has the DNA TGTGCCATCAGTGTAAGGGGCTCAGATACGCAGTATTTT.

This chain uses TRBV19 with TRBJ2-1, with 13 bases lining up with TRBD2. There are 15 residues in the CDR3. The V gene's germline CDR1 is LNHDA and CDR2 SQIVND (reference sequence). With 6 bases clipped from V and 9 bases from J, the junction kept 8 bases outside the gene matches. CDR3 loop: CASSTTSGGALEQFF. For the CDR3, the DNA is TGTGCCAGTAGCACTACTAGCGGGGGGGCCCTTGAGCAGTTCTTC.

V gene TRBV29-1 combines with J gene TRBJ2-4; 7 bases agree with TRBD2. The CDR3 extends over 12 amino acids. CDR1 is SQVTM and CDR2 is ANQGSEA in the germline V gene. The V segment lost 6 bases and the J segment 8 bases; nucleotides outside the gene matches: 7. DNA for the CDR3: TGCAGCGTGGGGGGGGTTAGGGACATTCAGTACTTC. It yields the protein CSVGGVRDIQYF.